This T cell receptor beta chain was captured in a study of T cells in Graves' hyperthyroidism and ophthalmopathy. The study's findings and limits: Most clonotypes that expanded in the thyroid above 0.001 also showed up in blood. Ophthalmopathy got predicted by the model a median roughly six months before its onset.

TCR beta CDR3 sequences were amplified from RNA transcripts. TCR CDR3 regions were first amplified by RT-PCR with HTBI primers. TCRdb recomputed calls from the multiplex PCR reads with MiXCR, one row per CDR3 protein. There are more than 500,000 distinct CDR3 sequences in the sample; 40% to 55% occur only once, and 19% lies in the top ten. V dropped 1 base and J dropped 3 bases, with 13 bases sitting between them. Germline loops: CDR1 MNHNS, CDR2 SASEGT. The CDR3 has 15 amino acids. With regard to this clonotype: The antigen is undetermined.

This TCR was recovered from an adult woman with Graves' disease, either hyperthyroidism or ophthalmopathy (not recorded which). Sequencing was done on a sample of peripheral blood or thyroid tissue (not recorded which). The chain links TRBV6-1 to TRBJ2-7; TRBD2 might be the D (5 bases). CDR3 DNA: TGTGCCAGCAGTGAAGGTGGGAGTACCCACTACGAGCAGTACTTC. This translates into CASSEGGSTHYEQYF.